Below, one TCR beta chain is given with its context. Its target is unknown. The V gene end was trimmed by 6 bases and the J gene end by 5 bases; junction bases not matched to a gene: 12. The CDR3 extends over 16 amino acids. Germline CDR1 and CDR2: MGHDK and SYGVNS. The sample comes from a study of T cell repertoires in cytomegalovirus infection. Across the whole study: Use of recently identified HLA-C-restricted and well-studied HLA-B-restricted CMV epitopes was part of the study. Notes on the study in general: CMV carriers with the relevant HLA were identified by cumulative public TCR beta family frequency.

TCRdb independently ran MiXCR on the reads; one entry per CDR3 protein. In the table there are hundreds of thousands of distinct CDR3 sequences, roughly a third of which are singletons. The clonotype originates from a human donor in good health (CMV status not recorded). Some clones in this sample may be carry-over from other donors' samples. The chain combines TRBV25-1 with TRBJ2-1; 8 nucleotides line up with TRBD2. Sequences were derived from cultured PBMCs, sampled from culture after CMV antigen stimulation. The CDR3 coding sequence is TGTGCCAGCAGCGACTCGGGGGGGAAGTCACACAATGAGCAGTTCTTC. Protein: CASSDSGGKSHNEQFF.